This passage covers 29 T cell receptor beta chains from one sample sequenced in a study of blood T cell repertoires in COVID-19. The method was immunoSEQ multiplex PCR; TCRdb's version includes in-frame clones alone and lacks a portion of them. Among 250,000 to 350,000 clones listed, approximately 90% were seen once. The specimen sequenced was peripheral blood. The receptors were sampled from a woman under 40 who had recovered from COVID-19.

The CDR3 DNA reads TGTGCCAGCAGGGATCCAGGGGTTGGGGAGCAGTTCTTC. Its translation: CASRDPGVGEQFF. This chain connects TRBV25-1 to TRBJ2-1, with D possibly being TRBD1 (6 bases). CDR1 and CDR2 from the germline V gene are MGHDK and SYGVNS. Deletions cut 6 bases from V and 10 bases from J, with 16 bases between. The CDR3 is made up of 13 amino acids.

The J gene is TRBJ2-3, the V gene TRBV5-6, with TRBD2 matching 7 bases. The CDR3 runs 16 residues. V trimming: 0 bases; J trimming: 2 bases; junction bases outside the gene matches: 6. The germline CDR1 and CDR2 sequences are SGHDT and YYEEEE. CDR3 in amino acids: CASSLVATSYTDTQYF. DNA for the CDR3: TGTGCCAGCAGCTTGGTGGCGACTAGCTACACAGATACGCAGTATTTT.

Written as DNA, the CDR3 is TGCAGTGCTCAGAAGAATTATGGCTACACCTTC. This gives the protein CSAQKNYGYTF. The V and J genes are TRBV20-1 and TRBJ1-2; D gene ambiguous. Germline V gene sequence: CDR1 DFQATT, CDR2 SNEGSKA (reference sequence). The CDR3 is made up of 11 amino acids. Trimming removed 5 bases at V and 5 bases at J, with 9 bases between.

The CDR3 reads CAWRGDRGHTGELFF. DNA for the CDR3: TGTGCCTGGAGGGGGGACAGGGGGCACACCGGGGAGCTGTTTTTT. The chain joins TRBV30 to TRBJ2-2; 12 nucleotides agree with TRBD1. The CDR3 contains 15 residues. Looked up from germline, CDR1 is GTSNPN and CDR2 is SVGIG (reference sequence). With 3 bases clipped from V and 3 bases from J, the junction kept 2 bases outside the gene matches.

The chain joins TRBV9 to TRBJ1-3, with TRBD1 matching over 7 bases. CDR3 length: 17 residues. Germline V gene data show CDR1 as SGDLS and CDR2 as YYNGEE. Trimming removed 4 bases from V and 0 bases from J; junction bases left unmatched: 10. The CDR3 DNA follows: TGTGCCAGCAGCCCATGGACAGGCATTCCCTCTGGAAACACCATATATTTT. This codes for CASSPWTGIPSGNTIYF.

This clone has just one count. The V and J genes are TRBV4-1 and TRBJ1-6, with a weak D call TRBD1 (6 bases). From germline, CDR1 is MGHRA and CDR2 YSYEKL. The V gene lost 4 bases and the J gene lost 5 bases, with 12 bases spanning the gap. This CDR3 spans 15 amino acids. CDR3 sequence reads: CASSLQGQDNSPLHF. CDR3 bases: TGCGCCAGCAGCCTGCAGGGGCAGGATAATTCACCCCTCCACTTT.

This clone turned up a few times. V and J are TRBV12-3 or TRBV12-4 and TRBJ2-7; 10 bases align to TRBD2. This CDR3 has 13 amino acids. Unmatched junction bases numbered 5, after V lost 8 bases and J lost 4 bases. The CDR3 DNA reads TGTGCCAGCGTGCATAGCGGGGGGTACGAGCAGTACTTC. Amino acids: CASVHSGGYEQYF.

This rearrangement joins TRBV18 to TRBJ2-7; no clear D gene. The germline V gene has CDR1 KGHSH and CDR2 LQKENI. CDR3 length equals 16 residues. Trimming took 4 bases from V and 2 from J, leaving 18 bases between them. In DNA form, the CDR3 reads TGTGCCAGCTCACAATTCGGTCCACCCCTCGCCTACGAGCAGTACTTC. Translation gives CASSQFGPPLAYEQYF. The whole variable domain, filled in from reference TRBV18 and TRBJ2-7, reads NAGVMQNPRHLVRRRGQEARLRCSPMKGHSHVYWYRQLPEEGLKFMVYLQKENIIDESGMPKERFSAEFPKEGPSILRIQQVVRGDSAAYFCASSQFGPPLAYEQYFGPGTRLTVT.

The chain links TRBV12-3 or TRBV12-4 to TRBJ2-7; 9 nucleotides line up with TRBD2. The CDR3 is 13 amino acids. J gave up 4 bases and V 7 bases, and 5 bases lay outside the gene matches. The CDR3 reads CASTYSGGYEQYF. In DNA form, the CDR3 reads TGTGCCAGCACCTACAGCGGGGGGTACGAGCAGTACTTC.

CDR3 protein: CASSVDSNTGELFF. The CDR3 DNA is TGTGCCAGCAGCGTCGACAGTAACACCGGGGAGCTGTTTTTT. This chain links TRBV7-9 with TRBJ2-2; TRBD1 is a possible D gene (5 bases). This CDR3 contains 14 residues. Trimming cost V 5 bases and J 2 bases, with 9 bases left between them. Per germline, CDR1 SEHNR and CDR2 FQNEAQ (reference sequence).

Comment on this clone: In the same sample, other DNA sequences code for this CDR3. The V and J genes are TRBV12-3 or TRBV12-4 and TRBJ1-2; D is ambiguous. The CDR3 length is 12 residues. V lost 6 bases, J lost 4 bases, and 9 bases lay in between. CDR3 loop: CASSFSGYGYTF. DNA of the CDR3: TGTGCCAGCAGCTTTAGCGGCTATGGCTACACCTTC.

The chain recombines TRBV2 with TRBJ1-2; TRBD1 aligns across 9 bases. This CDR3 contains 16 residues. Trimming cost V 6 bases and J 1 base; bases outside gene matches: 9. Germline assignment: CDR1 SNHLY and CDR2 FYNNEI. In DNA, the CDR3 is TGTGCCAGCAGCATTAATACAGGGGGCGTTAACTATGGCTACACCTTC. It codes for CASSINTGGVNYGYTF.

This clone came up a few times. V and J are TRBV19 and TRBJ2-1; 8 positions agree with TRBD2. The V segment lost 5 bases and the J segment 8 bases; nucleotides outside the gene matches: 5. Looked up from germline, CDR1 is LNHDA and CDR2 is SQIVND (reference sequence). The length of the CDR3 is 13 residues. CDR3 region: CASSPLLADEQFF. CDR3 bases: TGTGCCAGTAGTCCCTTACTAGCGGATGAGCAGTTCTTC.

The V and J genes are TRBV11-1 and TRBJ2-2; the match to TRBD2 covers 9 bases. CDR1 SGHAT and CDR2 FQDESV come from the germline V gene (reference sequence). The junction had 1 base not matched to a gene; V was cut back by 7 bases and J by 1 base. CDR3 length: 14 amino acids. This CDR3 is CASKRGENTGELFF. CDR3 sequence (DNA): TGTGCCAGCAAGCGGGGGGAGAACACCGGGGAGCTGTTTTTT.

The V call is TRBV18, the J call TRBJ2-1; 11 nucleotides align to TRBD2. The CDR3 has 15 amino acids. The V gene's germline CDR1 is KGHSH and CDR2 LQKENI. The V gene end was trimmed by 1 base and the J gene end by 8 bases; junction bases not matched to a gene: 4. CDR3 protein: CASSPLLAGGDEQFF. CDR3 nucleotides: TGTGCCAGCTCACCACTGCTAGCGGGGGGCGATGAGCAGTTCTTC.

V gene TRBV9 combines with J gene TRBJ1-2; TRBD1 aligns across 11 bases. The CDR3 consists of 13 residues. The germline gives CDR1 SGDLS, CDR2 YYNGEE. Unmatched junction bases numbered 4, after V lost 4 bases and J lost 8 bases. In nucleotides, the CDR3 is TGTGCCAGCAGCCCGGGACAGGGGGACGGCTACACCTTC. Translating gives CASSPGQGDGYTF.

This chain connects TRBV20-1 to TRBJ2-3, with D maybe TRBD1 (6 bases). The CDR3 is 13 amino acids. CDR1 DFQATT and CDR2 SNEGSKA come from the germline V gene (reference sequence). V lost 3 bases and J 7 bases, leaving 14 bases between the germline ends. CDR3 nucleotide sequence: TGCAGTGCTAGTGGGACACCTGACTATACGCAGTATTTT. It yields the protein CSASGTPDYTQYF.

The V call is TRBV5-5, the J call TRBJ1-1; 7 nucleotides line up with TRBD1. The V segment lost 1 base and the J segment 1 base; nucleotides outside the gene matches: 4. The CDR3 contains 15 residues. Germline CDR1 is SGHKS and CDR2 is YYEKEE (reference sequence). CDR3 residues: CASSLFRTGNTEAFF. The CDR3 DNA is TGTGCCAGCAGCTTGTTTCGGACAGGGAACACTGAAGCTTTCTTT.

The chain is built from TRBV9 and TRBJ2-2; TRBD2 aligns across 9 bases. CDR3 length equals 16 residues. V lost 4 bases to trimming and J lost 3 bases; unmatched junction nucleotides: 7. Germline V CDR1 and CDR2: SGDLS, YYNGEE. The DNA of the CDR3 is TGTGCCAGCAGCCCCCGCGGCGGGGGGGACACCGGGGAGCTGTTTTTT. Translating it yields CASSPRGGGDTGELFF.

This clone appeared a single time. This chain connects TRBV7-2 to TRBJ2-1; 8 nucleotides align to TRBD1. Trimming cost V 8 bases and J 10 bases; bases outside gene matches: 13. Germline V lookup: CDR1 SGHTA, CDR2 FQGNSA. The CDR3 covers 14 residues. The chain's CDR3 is CASDIAGGFREQFF. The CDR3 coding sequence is TGTGCCAGCGATATAGCAGGGGGCTTTCGCGAGCAGTTCTTC.

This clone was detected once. This CDR3 reads CATSEGRNQPQHF. The CDR3 nucleotides read TGTGCCACCAGTGAGGGCCGTAATCAGCCCCAGCATTTT. The chain uses TRBV24-1 and TRBJ1-5; D is undetermined. This CDR3 comprises 13 residues. The ends were cut back, 4 bases at V and 4 bases at J, with 7 bases in the middle. Per the germline V gene, CDR1 is KGHDR and CDR2 is SFDVKD.

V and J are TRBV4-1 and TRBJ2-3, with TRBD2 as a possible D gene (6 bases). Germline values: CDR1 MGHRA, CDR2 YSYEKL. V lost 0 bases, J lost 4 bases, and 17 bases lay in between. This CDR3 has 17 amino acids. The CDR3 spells CASSQDMSGVQADTQYF. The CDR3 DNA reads TGCGCCAGCAGCCAAGATATGTCGGGGGTCCAGGCAGATACGCAGTATTTT.

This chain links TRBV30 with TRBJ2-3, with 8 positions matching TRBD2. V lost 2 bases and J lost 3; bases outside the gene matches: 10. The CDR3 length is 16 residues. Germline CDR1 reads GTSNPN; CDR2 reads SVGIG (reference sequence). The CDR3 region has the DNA TGTGCCTGGAGTCCTACCGGGGGGGCCTGGACAGATACGCAGTATTTT. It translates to CAWSPTGGAWTDTQYF.

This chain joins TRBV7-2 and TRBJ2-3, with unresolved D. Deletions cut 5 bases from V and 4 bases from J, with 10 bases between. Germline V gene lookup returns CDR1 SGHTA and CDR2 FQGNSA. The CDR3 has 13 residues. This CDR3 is CASSLAGSDTQYF. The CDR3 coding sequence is TGTGCCAGCAGCCTGGCCGGGTCAGATACGCAGTATTTT.

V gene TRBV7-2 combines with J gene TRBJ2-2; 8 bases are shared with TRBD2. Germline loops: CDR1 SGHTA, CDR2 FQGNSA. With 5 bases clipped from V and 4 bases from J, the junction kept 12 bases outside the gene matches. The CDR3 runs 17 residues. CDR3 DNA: TGTGCCAGCAGCCCAGAGGTGGAGCGGGGGCGCACCGGGGAGCTGTTTTTT. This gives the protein CASSPEVERGRTGELFF.

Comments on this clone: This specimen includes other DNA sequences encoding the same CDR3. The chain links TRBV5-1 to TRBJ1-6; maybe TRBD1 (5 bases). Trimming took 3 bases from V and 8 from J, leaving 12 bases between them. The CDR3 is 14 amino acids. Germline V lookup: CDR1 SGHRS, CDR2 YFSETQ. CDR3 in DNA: TGCGCCAGCAGCTGGACGGGAGGGGATTCACCCCTCCACTTT. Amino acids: CASSWTGGDSPLHF.

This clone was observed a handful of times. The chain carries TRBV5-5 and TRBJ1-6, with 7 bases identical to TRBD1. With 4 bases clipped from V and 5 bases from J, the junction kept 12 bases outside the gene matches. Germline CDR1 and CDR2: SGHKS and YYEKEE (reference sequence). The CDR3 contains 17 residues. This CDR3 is CASSQLGRDSNNSPLHF. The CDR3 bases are TGTGCCAGCAGCCAACTGGGGCGGGACAGCAATAATTCACCCCTCCACTTT.

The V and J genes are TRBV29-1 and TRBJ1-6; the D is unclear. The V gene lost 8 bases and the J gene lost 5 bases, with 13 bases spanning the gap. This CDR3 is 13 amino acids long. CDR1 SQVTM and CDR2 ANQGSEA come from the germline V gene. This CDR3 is CSYKDFDNSPLHF. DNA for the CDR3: TGCAGCTACAAGGACTTTGATAATTCACCCCTCCACTTT. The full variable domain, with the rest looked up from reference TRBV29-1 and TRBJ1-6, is SAVISQKPSRDICQRGTSLTIQCQVDSQVTMMFWYRQQPGQSLTLIATANQGSEATYESGFVIDKFPISRPNLTFSTLTVSNMSPEDSSIYLCSYKDFDNSPLHFGNGTRLTVT.

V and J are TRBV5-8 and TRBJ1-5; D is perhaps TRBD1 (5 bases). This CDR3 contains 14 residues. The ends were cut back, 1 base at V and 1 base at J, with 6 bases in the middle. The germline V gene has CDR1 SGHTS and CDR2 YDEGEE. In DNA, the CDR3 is TGTGCCAGCAGCTTGCAGGGAAGCAATCAGCCCCAGCATTTT. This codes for CASSLQGSNQPQHF.